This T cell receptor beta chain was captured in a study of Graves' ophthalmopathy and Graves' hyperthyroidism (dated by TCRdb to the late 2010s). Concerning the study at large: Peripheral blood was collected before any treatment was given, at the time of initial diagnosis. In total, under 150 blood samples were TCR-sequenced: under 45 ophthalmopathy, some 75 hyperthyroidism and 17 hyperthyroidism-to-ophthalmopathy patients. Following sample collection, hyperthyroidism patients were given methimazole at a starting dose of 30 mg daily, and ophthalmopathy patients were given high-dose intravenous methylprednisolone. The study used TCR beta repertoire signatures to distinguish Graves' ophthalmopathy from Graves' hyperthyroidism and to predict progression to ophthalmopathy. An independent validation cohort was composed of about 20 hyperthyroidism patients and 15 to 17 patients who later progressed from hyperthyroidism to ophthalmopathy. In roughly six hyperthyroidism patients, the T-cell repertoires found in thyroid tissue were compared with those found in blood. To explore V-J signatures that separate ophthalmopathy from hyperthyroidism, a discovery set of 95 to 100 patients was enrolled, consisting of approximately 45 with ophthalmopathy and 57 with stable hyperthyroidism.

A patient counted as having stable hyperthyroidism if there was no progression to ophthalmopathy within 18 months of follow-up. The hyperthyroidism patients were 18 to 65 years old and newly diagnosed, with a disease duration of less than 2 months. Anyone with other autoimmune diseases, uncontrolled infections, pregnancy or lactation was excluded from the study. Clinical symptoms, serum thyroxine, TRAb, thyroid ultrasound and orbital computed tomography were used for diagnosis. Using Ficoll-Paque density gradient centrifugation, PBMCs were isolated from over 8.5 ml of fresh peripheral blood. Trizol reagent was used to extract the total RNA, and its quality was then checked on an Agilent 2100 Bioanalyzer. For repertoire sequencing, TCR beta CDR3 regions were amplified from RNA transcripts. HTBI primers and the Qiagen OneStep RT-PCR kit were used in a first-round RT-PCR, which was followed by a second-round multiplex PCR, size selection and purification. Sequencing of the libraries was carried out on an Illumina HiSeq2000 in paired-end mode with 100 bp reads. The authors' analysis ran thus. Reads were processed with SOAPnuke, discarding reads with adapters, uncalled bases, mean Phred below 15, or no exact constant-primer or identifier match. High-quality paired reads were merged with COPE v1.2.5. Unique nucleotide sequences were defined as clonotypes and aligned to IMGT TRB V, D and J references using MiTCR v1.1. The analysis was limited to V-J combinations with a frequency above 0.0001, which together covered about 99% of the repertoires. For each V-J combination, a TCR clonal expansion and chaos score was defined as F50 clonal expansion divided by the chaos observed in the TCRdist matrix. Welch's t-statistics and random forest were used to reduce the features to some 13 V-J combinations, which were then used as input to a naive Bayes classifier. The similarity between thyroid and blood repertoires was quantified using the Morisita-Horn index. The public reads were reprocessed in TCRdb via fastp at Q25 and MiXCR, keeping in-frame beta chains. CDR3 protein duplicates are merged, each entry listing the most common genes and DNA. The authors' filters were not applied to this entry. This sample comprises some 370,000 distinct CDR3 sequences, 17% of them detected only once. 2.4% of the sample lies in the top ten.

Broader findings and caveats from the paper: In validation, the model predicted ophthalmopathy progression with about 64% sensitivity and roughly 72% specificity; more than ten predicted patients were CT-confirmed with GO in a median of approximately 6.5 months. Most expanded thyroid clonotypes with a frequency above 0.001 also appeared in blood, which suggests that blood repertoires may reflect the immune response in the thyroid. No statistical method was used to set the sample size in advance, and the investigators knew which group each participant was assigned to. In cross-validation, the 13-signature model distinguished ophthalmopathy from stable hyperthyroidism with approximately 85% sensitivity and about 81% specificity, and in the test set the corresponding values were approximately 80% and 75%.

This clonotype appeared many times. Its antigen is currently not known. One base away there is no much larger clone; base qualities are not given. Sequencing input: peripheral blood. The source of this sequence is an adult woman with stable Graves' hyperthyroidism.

In nucleotides, the sequence is TGCAGTGCTGGGGGGGCGGCTAACTATGGCTACACCTTC. This encodes CSAGGAANYGYTF. This chain is built from TRBV20-1 and TRBJ1-2; the D region possibly corresponds to TRBD1 (6 bases align). Based on the germline V gene (reference sequence), the CDR1 and CDR2 sequences are DFQATT and SNEGSKA. The CDR3, cysteine through phenylalanine, is 13 amino acids long. CDR3 DNA is the only sequence kept; it has 39 bases, read in frame from the first base. V loses 5 bases of germline sequence and J loses 0 bases, and the interval between the two ends is 10 bases.